This T cell receptor (beta chain) was captured in a study of blood T cell repertoires in COVID-19. Whole-study context: Whether acute or convalescent, the COVID-19 samples came from the United States, Italy and Spain. T cells, B-cell-depleted T cells, or PBMCs supplied cDNA or gDNA.

Per the authors' pipeline: Estimates of nucleated cell counts were drawn from the amplification of reference gene primers. Here immunoSEQ multiplex PCR was the method, and the copy in TCRdb shows in-frame clones only, minus some. Clone size and the V and J calls come from that table; the DNA yielded D and trimming. This table has 150,000 to 200,000 clones, approximately 90% appearing once. There are 17 residues in the CDR3. Trimming took 6 bases from V and 2 from J; bases not matched to a gene: 12. Germline lookup yields CDR1 MDHEN and CDR2 SYDVKM. Sequences were obtained from peripheral blood. This chain joins TRBV28 and TRBJ2-7; 11 positions agree with TRBD2. This sequence originates from a man aged 45-60 years with acute or convalescent COVID-19. The CDR3 protein is CASSPYSGRAWPYEQYF. The CDR3 DNA reads as TGTGCCAGCAGCCCCTATAGCGGGAGGGCCTGGCCCTACGAGCAGTACTTC.